This TCR beta chain comes out of a study of cytomegalovirus exposure and HLA in healthy donors. Study overall: Among the roughly 400 genotyped donors, approximately 81% were placed in the Caucasian-associated ancestry cluster. Study observations and caveats: Judged likely to be a sequencing artifact was a cluster of highly shared sequence variants. Most TCR beta V segments were productive about 87% or about 30% of the time in an earlier analysis.

Both 60 Vbeta primers and 13 Jbeta primers went into the PCR. Generated by immunoSEQ multiplex PCR, the TCRdb table keeps only in-frame clones and is missing some. The data contain about 240,000 clones, around 78% of them singletons. Details on this clone: Its antigen remains unidentified.

The clonotype originates from a boy aged 5 to 17 in good health and CMV-seronegative. The sequenced material came from PBMCs.

CDR3 residues: CASSAQGGKTQYF. The CDR3 DNA is TGTGCCAGCAGTGCCCAGGGGGGAAAGACCCAGTACTTC. The J gene is TRBJ2-5, the V gene TRBV27; D might be TRBD1 (7 bases). The CDR3 length is 13 residues. V lost 5 bases and J lost 6, with 13 bases in between. Germline-derived CDR1 and CDR2 are MNHEY and SMNVEV (reference sequence).